Below, 22 T cell receptor beta chains from the same sample are listed, as sequenced in a study of T cells after posttransplantation cyclophosphamide. The repertoire was sequenced with immunoSEQ multiplex PCR; TCRdb's copy has only in-frame clones and lacks some. The repertoire consists of around 24,000 clones, none detected only once. The sample was PBMCs. The receptors originated from an older woman in good health, CMV-negative, and a related stem cell transplant donor.

In this sample, this clone turned up many times. The rearrangement links TRBV27 to TRBJ1-1; 8 nucleotides line up with TRBD1. This CDR3 is built from 15 residues. Per germline, CDR1 MNHEY and CDR2 SMNVEV (reference sequence). Trimming removed 6 bases from V and 0 bases from J; junction bases left unmatched: 6. CDR3 sequence: CASSLDRGMNTEAFF. CDR3 coding DNA: TGTGCCAGCAGCCTTGACAGGGGCATGAACACTGAAGCTTTCTTT.

Many counts were recorded for this clone. The V call is TRBV7-2, the J call TRBJ2-7, with 7 bases fitting TRBD1. Germline V gene data show CDR1 as SGHTA and CDR2 as FQGNSA. V trimming: 5 bases; J trimming: 5 bases; junction bases outside the gene matches: 9. This CDR3 contains 14 residues. DNA of the CDR3: TGTGCCAGCAGCAACCGACAGGGTTCGCACGAGCAGTACTTC. Residues: CASSNRQGSHEQYF.

At least ten counts were recorded for this clone. The rearrangement joins TRBV5-3 to TRBJ1-5, with a weak D call TRBD1 (5 bases). TRBV5-3 is an ORF for which the function is uncertain. Trimming cost V 0 bases and J 1 base, with 8 bases left between them. The CDR3 totals 15 residues. This CDR3 is CARSLGGESNQPQHF. The CDR3 DNA reads TGTGCCAGAAGCTTGGGGGGGGAAAGCAATCAGCCCCAGCATTTT.

The chain joins TRBV27 to TRBJ2-5; D uncertain. V lost 5 bases and J lost 5, with 15 bases in between. This CDR3 is 14 amino acids long. Germline V gene data show CDR1 as MNHEY and CDR2 as SMNVEV (reference sequence). The CDR3 reads CASSKKIPAETQYF. The CDR3 DNA sequence: TGTGCCAGCAGTAAAAAGATCCCCGCGGAGACCCAGTACTTC.

This clone was recorded many times. The chain recombines TRBV19 with TRBJ1-4, with TRBD1 identical over 9 bases. The J segment lost 8 bases and the V segment lost 3 bases, leaving 4 bases of the junction unmatched. The CDR3 length is 14 residues. CDR1 LNHDA and CDR2 SQIVND come from the germline V gene (reference sequence). This CDR3 is CASSMIDRGEKLFF. CDR3 nucleotides: TGTGCCAGTAGTATGATCGACAGGGGGGAAAAACTGTTTTTT.

In its sample, this clone was seen many times. V gene TRBV18 combines with J gene TRBJ2-1, with a weak D call TRBD2 (5 bases). The V gene's germline CDR1 is KGHSH and CDR2 LQKENI. The V and J ends lost 3 bases and 8 bases respectively, with 11 bases between them. The CDR3 length is 13 residues. In DNA form, the CDR3 reads TGTGCCAGCTCACCCTCCGGGATCGATGAGCAGTTCTTC. Protein: CASSPSGIDEQFF.

This clone was detected many times. The chain recombines TRBV7-6 with TRBJ2-1; 10 bases are a match to TRBD1. V was pared by 4 bases and J by 8 bases, with 8 bases of the junction left unmatched. This CDR3 region has 15 residues. Germline assignment: CDR1 SGHVS and CDR2 FNYEAQ. CDR3 residues: CASSSSGTGVYEQFF. The CDR3 DNA reads TGTGCCAGCAGCTCCTCCGGGACAGGGGTATATGAGCAGTTCTTC.

The rearrangement uses TRBV9 and TRBJ2-5, with TRBD2 matching 8 bases. The CDR3 runs to 15 residues. J gave up 5 bases and V 1 base, and 7 bases lay outside the gene matches. The germline gives CDR1 SGDLS, CDR2 YYNGEE. The CDR3 protein is CASSVYGGEWETQYF. DNA for the CDR3: TGTGCCAGCAGCGTATACGGGGGGGAATGGGAGACCCAGTACTTC.

This clone was picked up many times. The rearrangement uses TRBV5-1 and TRBJ1-2; no definite D call. CDR1 and CDR2 (germline): SGHRS, YFSETQ. The CDR3 spans 14 residues. Trimming took off 9 bases at V and 2 bases at J, with 17 bases between the two ends. The CDR3 DNA sequence: TGCGCCACCGCACCGGAGGGCCCCAACTATGGCTACACCTTC. Amino acid sequence: CATAPEGPNYGYTF. Full variable domain (outside the CDR3, taken from reference TRBV5-1 and TRBJ1-2): KAGVTQTPRYLIKTRGQQVTLSCSPISGHRSVSWYQQTPGQGLQFLFEYFSETQRNKGNFPGRFSGRQFSNSRSEMNVSTLELGDSALYLCATAPEGPNYGYTFGSGTRLTVV.

This clone was recorded at least ten times. The V gene is TRBV10-3, the J gene TRBJ2-2; 11 bases map to TRBD2. Trimming at V came to 6 bases and at J to 7 bases, leaving 13 bases not matched to a gene. Per the germline V gene, CDR1 is ENHRY and CDR2 is SYGVKD. The CDR3 runs to 17 residues. The CDR3, as DNA: TGTGCCATCAGCTCCGGGGTAGCGGGAGGGCCCGGCGGGGAGCTGTTTTTT. Amino acid sequence: CAISSGVAGGPGGELFF.

This clone was detected many times. The chain recombines TRBV19 with TRBJ1-2; D may be TRBD1 (6 bases). In germline, CDR1 is LNHDA, CDR2 SQIVND (reference sequence). The CDR3 loop spans 14 amino acids. V was trimmed by 3 bases and J by 4 bases, leaving 12 bases between them. The CDR3 DNA is TGTGCCAGTAGTATCCAGGGGTGGGGCTATGGCTACACCTTC. Translating it yields CASSIQGWGYGYTF.

In this sample, this clone turned up many times. The chain uses TRBV5-6 and TRBJ1-5, with a weak D call TRBD1 (5 bases). Deletions cut 0 bases from V and 0 bases from J, with 16 bases between. This CDR3 spans 18 amino acids. Germline CDR1 is SGHDT and CDR2 is YYEEEE. CDR3: CASSLDGGMVNSNQPQHF. The CDR3 DNA follows: TGTGCCAGCAGCTTGGACGGGGGTATGGTTAATAGCAATCAGCCCCAGCATTTT.

This clone came up many times. The V call is TRBV25-1, the J call TRBJ1-1; D gene ambiguous. The CDR3 extends over 13 amino acids. Germline assignment: CDR1 MGHDK and CDR2 SYGVNS. V was clipped by 2 bases and J by 2 bases, with 6 bases between them. CDR3 amino acids: CASSEAGNTEAFF. The CDR3 region has the DNA TGTGCCAGCAGTGAAGCAGGTAACACTGAAGCTTTCTTT.

This clone was picked up many times. This rearrangement joins TRBV9 to TRBJ1-1; 7 bases line up with TRBD1. CDR1 SGDLS and CDR2 YYNGEE come from the germline V gene. The CDR3 has 12 amino acids. The trim removed 4 bases at V and 8 bases at J, leaving 5 bases unmatched. Here the CDR3 DNA reads TGTGCCAGCAGCCCTGGGACAGCGGAAGCTTTCTTT. Encoded protein: CASSPGTAEAFF.

This clone was seen many times. The chain is built from TRBV2 and TRBJ2-2; tentative D call: TRBD2 (6 bases). The CDR3 is 15 residues long. V was pared by 6 bases and J by 7 bases, with 18 bases between. Germline lookup yields CDR1 SNHLY and CDR2 FYNNEI. The CDR3 region has the DNA TGTGCCAGCAGGCCGTTGGTCGGGAGTGTCGGGGAGCTGTTTTTT. Translation: CASRPLVGSVGELFF.

This clone was counted a few times. The chain employs TRBV28 and TRBJ2-5; TRBD2 is a possible D gene (6 bases). This CDR3 spans 16 amino acids. The V end lost 3 bases, the J end lost 2 bases, and 16 bases lay between the germline ends. Germline loops: CDR1 MDHEN, CDR2 SYDVKM. CDR3 residues: CASSFWRGSTQETQYF. CDR3 nucleotides: TGTGCCAGCAGTTTTTGGCGGGGTTCGACACAAGAGACCCAGTACTTC.

This clone was counted at least ten times. The J gene is TRBJ2-3, the V gene TRBV2; 8 bases are a match to TRBD2. V shed 5 bases and J 8 bases; nucleotides not matched to a gene: 3. The CDR3 consists of 12 residues. The germline V gene has CDR1 SNHLY and CDR2 FYNNEI. CDR3 residues: CASSLGGGTQYF. The CDR3 DNA is TGTGCCAGCAGTCTCGGGGGGGGTACGCAGTATTTT.

This clone has a count of ten or more. V usage is TRBV20-1 and J usage is TRBJ2-3; TRBD2 aligns across 8 bases. The V gene end was trimmed by 5 bases and the J gene end by 9 bases; junction bases not matched to a gene: 4. The CDR3 is made up of 11 amino acids. From germline, CDR1 is DFQATT and CDR2 SNEGSKA (reference sequence). CDR3 nucleotide sequence: TGCAGTGCTTCTAAGCGGGAGACGCAGTATTTT. This translates into CSASKRETQYF.

At least ten counts were recorded for this clone. This sequence joins TRBV29-1 and TRBJ2-1; TRBD2 matches at 11 bases. The trim removed 2 bases at V and 0 bases at J, leaving 6 bases unmatched. The CDR3 loop spans 17 amino acids. Looked up from germline, CDR1 is SQVTM and CDR2 is ANQGSEA. CDR3 loop: CSVEMGLAVLSYNEQFF. The CDR3, as DNA: TGCAGCGTTGAAATGGGACTAGCGGTTCTCTCCTACAATGAGCAGTTCTTC.

The sample holds many counts of this clone. The chain joins TRBV7-6 to TRBJ2-7, with D possibly matching TRBD1 (5 bases). CDR1 is SGHVS and CDR2 is FNYEAQ in the germline V gene. The V end was cut by 2 bases, the J end by 4 bases, with 18 bases between. This CDR3 is 16 amino acids long. The CDR3 DNA reads TGTGCCAGCAGCTTACGTACAGGAGAGACTGTTTACGAGCAGTACTTC. Translating it yields CASSLRTGETVYEQYF. The full variable domain, rest sourced from reference TRBV7-6 and TRBJ2-7, is GAGVSQSPRYKVTKRGQDVALRCDPISGHVSLYWYRQALGQGPEFLTYFNYEAQQDKSGLPNDRFSAERPEGSISTLTIQRTEQRDSAMYRCASSLRTGETVYEQYFGPGTRLTVT.

This clone appeared many times. This chain joins TRBV30 and TRBJ1-4; D is possibly TRBD1 (5 bases). Trimming pared 1 base from V and 6 bases from J, leaving 9 bases between. Germline CDR1 and CDR2: GTSNPN and SVGIG (reference sequence). The CDR3 is made up of 13 amino acids. The CDR3 protein is CAWSGGRDEKLFF. Written as DNA, the CDR3 is TGTGCCTGGAGTGGGGGGAGGGATGAAAAACTGTTTTTT.

This rearrangement joins TRBV5-1 to TRBJ2-7, with D tentatively TRBD2 (6 bases). Germline assignment: CDR1 SGHRS and CDR2 YFSETQ. V lost 1 base, J lost 5 bases, and 16 bases lay in between. The length of the CDR3 is 15 residues. In nucleotides, the CDR3 is TGCGCCAGCAGCTTGACCTCTAGCGCGCAGAACGAGCAGTACTTC. Translation gives CASSLTSSAQNEQYF.